The 25 T cell receptor beta chains below come from one sample, sequenced in a study of blood T cell repertoires in COVID-19. Data came from immunoSEQ multiplex PCR; TCRdb stores just in-frame clones and leaves some out. The sample lists roughly 380,000 clones, approximately 84% occurring once. The specimen sequenced was PBMCs or T cells enriched from blood (not recorded which). The source of these receptors is a woman in her 30s who had recovered from COVID-19.

The chain has TRBV19 and TRBJ2-7; the match to TRBD2 covers 10 bases. The CDR3 spans 17 residues. The germline gives CDR1 LNHDA, CDR2 SQIVND (reference sequence). J lost 5 bases, V lost 5 bases, and 15 bases had no gene match. CDR3 loop: CASSRGGPSGLAHEQYF. The CDR3, as DNA: TGTGCCAGTAGTCGAGGGGGTCCCTCGGGACTAGCGCACGAGCAGTACTTC.

This chain joins TRBV3-1 (or the pseudogene TRBV3-2) and TRBJ2-4, with D possibly matching TRBD1 (5 bases). The CDR3 loop spans 14 amino acids. V was shortened by 4 bases and J by 6 bases, with 13 bases between the two germline ends. The germline gives CDR1 LGHDT, CDR2 YNNKEL (reference sequence). This chain's CDR3 is CASSLWQGPNIQYF. The CDR3 coding sequence is TGTGCCAGCAGCCTATGGCAGGGCCCAAACATTCAGTACTTC.

The table lists this clone with a count of one. This may be a read error, as it is one base from a much larger clone. The rearrangement joins TRBV5-1 to TRBJ2-2; the match to TRBD1 covers 7 bases. Losses at the gene ends were 3 bases for V and 3 bases for J; bases not matched to a gene: 2. The CDR3 loop spans 14 amino acids. Germline loops: CDR1 SGHRS, CDR2 YFSETQ. CDR3 sequence (DNA): TGCGCCAGCAGCTCTACAGGGGACACCGGGGAGCTGTTTTTT. Translated: CASSSTGDTGELFF.

This chain connects TRBV4-2 to TRBJ1-2; D is possibly TRBD1 (5 bases). CDR1 and CDR2 from the germline V gene are LGHNA and YNFKEQ. V was pared by 4 bases and J by 2 bases, with 14 bases between. The CDR3 length is 15 residues. CDR3 sequence reads: CASSPSTGYNYGYTF. DNA for the CDR3: TGTGCCAGCAGCCCAAGTACAGGATACAACTATGGCTACACCTTC.

The CDR3 DNA follows: TGTGCCAGCAGTTCCCGGCAGGAGGGGTCCGGGGAGCTGTTTTTT. It encodes CASSSRQEGSGELFF. The V gene is TRBV27, the J gene TRBJ2-2; the D gene is possibly TRBD2 (6 bases). V lost 4 bases and J 6 bases, leaving 15 bases between the germline ends. CDR1 is MNHEY, CDR2 SMNVEV, per germline (reference sequence). The CDR3 totals 15 residues.

The chain combines TRBV27 with TRBJ1-1, with TRBD1 matching over 10 bases. V lost 5 bases to trimming and J lost 5 bases; unmatched junction nucleotides: 8. The CDR3 is 15 residues long. Per germline, CDR1 MNHEY and CDR2 SMNVEV (reference sequence). CDR3 coding DNA: TGTGCCAGCAGTCCACGACAGGGGGCGATTACTGAAGCTTTCTTT. Protein product: CASSPRQGAITEAFF.

The chain employs TRBV7-2 and TRBJ2-7; 8 bases line up with TRBD1. The CDR3 covers 13 residues. The V segment lost 4 bases and the J segment 3 bases; nucleotides outside the gene matches: 2. CDR1 is SGHTA, CDR2 FQGNSA, per germline. The CDR3 nucleotides read TGTGCCAGCAGCTCAGACAGGGGCTACGAGCAGTACTTC. Encoded protein: CASSSDRGYEQYF.

The gene calls are TRBV10-2 and TRBJ2-3; D uncertain. Germline V gene lookup returns CDR1 WSHSY and CDR2 SAAADI. The CDR3 spans 14 residues. V dropped 8 bases and J dropped 1 base, with 13 bases sitting between them. CDR3 residues: CASCAVGRTDTQYF. Here the CDR3 DNA reads TGCGCCAGCTGTGCCGTGGGCCGCACAGATACGCAGTATTTT.

The chain recombines TRBV6-4 with TRBJ2-1; TRBD2 matches 9 bases. There are 15 residues in the CDR3. Germline CDR1 and CDR2: MRHNA and SNTAGT. V shed 6 bases, J shed 3 bases, and the junction held 6 bases outside the gene matches. The CDR3 loop reads CASSPSSGDYNEQFF. In nucleotides, the CDR3 is TGTGCCAGCAGCCCTTCTAGCGGGGACTACAATGAGCAGTTCTTC.

DNA of the CDR3: TGTGCCAGCACCCCTACAGGGTCTACTGAAGCTTTCTTT. Translated: CASTPTGSTEAFF. The V call is TRBV5-4, the J call TRBJ1-1, with D perhaps matching TRBD1 (6 bases). Per germline, CDR1 SGHNT and CDR2 YYREEE (reference sequence). The CDR3 runs to 13 residues. Trimming shortened V by 6 bases and J by 5 bases, and 14 bases separated the two germline ends. The entire variable domain, with the rest obtained from reference TRBV5-4 and TRBJ1-1, is as follows: ETGVTQSPTHLIKTRGQQVTLRCSSQSGHNTVSWYQQALGQGPQFIFQYYREEENGRGNFPPRFSGLQFPNYSSELNVNALELDDSALYLCASTPTGSTEAFFGQGTRLTVV.

The V call is TRBV24-1, the J call TRBJ2-1; 10 nucleotides match TRBD2. This CDR3 comprises 18 residues. CDR1 is KGHDR and CDR2 is SFDVKD in the germline V gene. V lost 4 bases, J lost 9 bases, and 17 bases stayed unmatched. Here the CDR3 DNA reads TGTGCCACCAGTGAACAACCCTTAGCGGGAGGTGTCCTCAGTGAGCAGTTCTTC. Encoded protein: CATSEQPLAGGVLSEQFF.

The chain uses TRBV5-1 and TRBJ2-3; TRBD2 is a possible D gene (5 bases). Trimming stripped 6 bases from V and 4 bases from J, with 12 bases between. Germline loops: CDR1 SGHRS, CDR2 YFSETQ. The CDR3 has 13 residues. CDR3 coding DNA: TGCGCCAGCACCCCTGGAGGTCCAGATACGCAGTATTTT. It codes for CASTPGGPDTQYF.

The chain carries TRBV4-1 and TRBJ1-4; D gene uncertain. Germline V gene data show CDR1 as MGHRA and CDR2 as YSYEKL. This CDR3 comprises 15 residues. V lost 1 base, J lost 4 bases, and 10 bases lay in between. In DNA, the CDR3 is TGCGCCAGCAGCCAAGCGGGCAGCGGTAATGAAAAACTGTTTTTT. This gives the protein CASSQAGSGNEKLFF.

This clone was detected only a few times. This rearrangement joins TRBV10-3 to TRBJ2-6, with D tentatively TRBD2 (5 bases). The CDR3 has 15 amino acids. CDR1 and CDR2 from the germline V gene are ENHRY and SYGVKD. Trimming took off 4 bases at V and 0 bases at J, with 7 bases between the two ends. The CDR3 DNA reads TGTGCCATCAGTGGGACTTCCTCTGGGGCCAACGTCCTGACTTTC. Protein: CAISGTSSGANVLTF.

The chain carries TRBV6-4 and TRBJ1-6; 9 nucleotides match TRBD1. With 4 bases clipped from V and 5 bases from J, the junction kept 0 bases outside the gene matches. This CDR3 spans 14 amino acids. Per the germline V gene, CDR1 is MRHNA and CDR2 is SNTAGT. CDR3 region: CASSGTGDNSPLHF. The CDR3 nucleotides are TGTGCCAGCAGTGGGACAGGGGATAATTCACCCCTCCACTTT.

The chain is built from TRBV2 and TRBJ2-2; TRBD2 agrees at 8 bases. The V gene end was trimmed by 2 bases and the J gene end by 5 bases; junction bases not matched to a gene: 7. Germline assignment: CDR1 SNHLY and CDR2 FYNNEI. The CDR3 length is 16 residues. The CDR3 DNA sequence: TGTGCCAGCAGTGAATCCAGCGGGAGAGGAACCGGGGAGCTGTTTTTT. This encodes CASSESSGRGTGELFF.

This chain links TRBV2 with TRBJ2-7; 12 bases are shared with TRBD2. CDR3 length equals 19 residues. The V gene's germline CDR1 is SNHLY and CDR2 FYNNEI. Losses at the gene ends were 7 bases for V and 0 bases for J; bases not matched to a gene: 16. The CDR3 region has the DNA TGTGCCAGCATGGGGACAGGGCGGACTAGCGGGAAGAGCTCCTACGAGCAGTACTTC. Its translation: CASMGTGRTSGKSSYEQYF. Variable domain in full (rest from reference TRBV2 and TRBJ2-7): EPEVTQTPSHQVTQMGQEVILRCVPISNHLYFYWYRQILGQKVEFLVSFYNNEISEKSEIFDDQFSVERPDGSNFTLKIRSTKLEDSAMYFCASMGTGRTSGKSSYEQYFGPGTRLTVT.

This clone has only a few counts. This chain connects TRBV6-1 to TRBJ1-2; no definite D call. CDR1 is MNHNS, CDR2 SASEGT, per germline. This CDR3 is built from 13 residues. V gave up 0 bases and J gave up 8 bases, with 10 bases separating them. The chain's CDR3 is CASSEAPYAGYTF. The CDR3 nucleotides are TGTGCCAGCAGTGAAGCGCCCTACGCCGGCTACACCTTC.

This clone was recorded once. The chain is built from TRBV28 and TRBJ1-1; 8 bases fit TRBD1. This CDR3 spans 12 amino acids. Trimming removed 10 bases from V and 8 bases from J; junction bases left unmatched: 9. The germline V gene encodes CDR1 MDHEN and CDR2 SYDVKM. The CDR3 DNA reads as TGTGCCACCCGAGACAGGGGAGTGGAAGCTTTCTTT. Protein sequence: CATRDRGVEAFF. Drawing the rest from reference TRBV28 and TRBJ1-1, the complete variable domain is DVKVTQSSRYLVKRTGEKVFLECVQDMDHENMFWYRQDPGLGLRLIYFSYDVKMKEKGDIPEGYSVSREKKERFSLILESASTNQTSMYLCATRDRGVEAFFGQGTRLTVV.

The chain carries TRBV28 and TRBJ2-5; 13 bases are a match to TRBD2. Trimming cost V 10 bases and J 0 bases; bases outside gene matches: 14. The CDR3 has 18 residues. Germline-derived CDR1 and CDR2 are MDHEN and SYDVKM. Written as DNA, the CDR3 is TGTGCCACCCTATCAGGGACTAGCGGGGTACGGGACCAAGAGACCCAGTACTTC. Its protein is CATLSGTSGVRDQETQYF.

The chain couples TRBV18 to TRBJ2-3; D remains unclear. The CDR3 spans 13 residues. The ends were cut back, 2 bases at V and 4 bases at J, with 7 bases in the middle. Germline V gene data show CDR1 as KGHSH and CDR2 as LQKENI. The CDR3 sequence is CASSPGQPDTQYF. The DNA of the CDR3 is TGTGCCAGCTCACCAGGGCAGCCAGATACGCAGTATTTT.

The chain joins TRBV12-3 or TRBV12-4 to TRBJ1-2; no reliable D call. This CDR3 is 12 amino acids long. The V and J ends lost 3 bases and 6 bases respectively, with 8 bases between them. The CDR3 bases are TGTGCCAGCAGTTTGTCGCTAAATGGCTACACCTTC. Protein sequence: CASSLSLNGYTF.

The rearrangement joins TRBV11-2 to TRBJ2-3; 7 bases fit TRBD2. Unmatched junction bases numbered 7, after V lost 8 bases and J lost 2 bases. CDR1 is SGHAT, CDR2 FQNNGV, per germline. The CDR3 extends over 14 amino acids. This CDR3 reads CASRTSANTDTQYF. The DNA of the CDR3 is TGTGCCAGCCGAACTAGCGCGAACACAGATACGCAGTATTTT. The full variable domain, rest sourced from reference TRBV11-2 and TRBJ2-3, is EAGVAQSPRYKIIEKRQSVAFWCNPISGHATLYWYQQILGQGPKLLIQFQNNGVVDDSQLPKDRFSAERLKGVDSTLKIQPAKLEDSAVYLCASRTSANTDTQYFGPGTRLTVL.

This clone occurred a few times. The rearrangement links TRBV18 to TRBJ1-1, with 8 bases identical to TRBD1. Germline V gives CDR1 KGHSH, CDR2 LQKENI. The CDR3 is made up of 17 amino acids. V lost 3 bases, J lost 3 bases, and 12 bases stayed unmatched. CDR3 DNA: TGTGCCAGCTCACCCATCCAGGGGGCCAGGATGGACACTGAAGCTTTCTTT. It translates to CASSPIQGARMDTEAFF.

This clone was seen more than once but under ten times. This specimen includes other DNA sequences encoding the same CDR3. The J gene is TRBJ1-5, the V gene TRBV4-2, with 7 bases identical to TRBD1. The J segment lost 1 base and the V segment lost 0 bases, leaving 0 bases of the junction unmatched. Germline CDR1 and CDR2: LGHNA and YNFKEQ. The CDR3 length is 15 residues. The CDR3 coding sequence is TGTGCCAGCAGCCAAGAACAGGGGAGCAATCAGCCCCAGCATTTT. Protein: CASSQEQGSNQPQHF.